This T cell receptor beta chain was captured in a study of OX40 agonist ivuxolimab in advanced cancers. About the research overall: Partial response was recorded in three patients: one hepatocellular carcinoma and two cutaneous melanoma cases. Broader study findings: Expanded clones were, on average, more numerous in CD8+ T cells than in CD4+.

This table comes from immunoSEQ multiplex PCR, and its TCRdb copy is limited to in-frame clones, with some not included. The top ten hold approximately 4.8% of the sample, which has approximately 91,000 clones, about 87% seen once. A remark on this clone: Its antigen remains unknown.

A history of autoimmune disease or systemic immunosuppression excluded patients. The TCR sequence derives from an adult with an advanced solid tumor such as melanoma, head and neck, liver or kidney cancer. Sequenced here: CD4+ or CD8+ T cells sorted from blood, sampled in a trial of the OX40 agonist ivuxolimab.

CDR3: CAISETEASEQYF. For the CDR3, the DNA is TGTGCCATCAGTGAGACAGAGGCGAGCGAGCAGTACTTC. The genes are TRBV10-3 and TRBJ2-7, with D unclear. Trimming took off 2 bases at V and 6 bases at J, with 11 bases between the two ends. This CDR3 is built from 13 residues. Germline V gene lookup returns CDR1 ENHRY and CDR2 SYGVKD.